A selection of T cell receptor beta chains follows, all from one sample in a study of blood T cell repertoires in COVID-19. Clones were read by immunoSEQ multiplex PCR, and TCRdb kept only the in-frame ones, dropping some. The sample has roughly 260,000 clones; roughly 80% are singletons. What was sequenced was peripheral blood. Receptors were obtained from a middle-aged woman with active or convalescent COVID-19. The CDR3 runs from the conserved cysteine through the conserved F or W. The D gene is left open where the match is weak. A clone size is listed for some rows: how often the clone was seen (once, few, many), or a class if it is expanded.

v_gene	d_gene	abundance	j_gene	CDR3aa	CDR3nt
TRBV4-2	TRBD1	-	TRBJ1-2	CASSQARDSYYGYTF	TGTGCCAGCAGCCAAGCCCGGGACAGCTACTATGGCTACACCTTC
TRBV15	-	-	TRBJ2-3	CATSRAQLADTQYF	TGTGCCACCAGCAGGGCCCAACTAGCAGATACGCAGTATTTT
TRBV6-5	-	once	TRBJ1-4	CASRGQRANEKLFF	TGTGCCAGCAGGGGGCAGCGGGCTAATGAAAAACTGTTTTTT
TRBV30	-	few	TRBJ1-2	CAWSTGTIYGYTF	TGTGCCTGGAGTACAGGGACTATCTATGGCTACACCTTC
TRBV23-1	TRBD1	-	TRBJ1-5	CASSQSGQGPLGSNQPQHF	TGCGCCAGCAGTCAATCCGGACAGGGACCCCTCGGCAGCAATCAGCCCCAGCATTTT
TRBV24-1	-	-	TRBJ2-2	CATSGPGVLRTGELFF	TGTGCCACCAGTGGTCCAGGGGTGCTTCGGACCGGGGAGCTGTTTTTT
TRBV21-1	-	-	TRBJ1-5	CASSKEGVMVQPQHF	TGTGCCAGCAGCAAAGAGGGGGTAATGGTTCAGCCCCAGCATTTT
TRBV6-1	-	-	TRBJ1-1	CASSESGEAEAFF	TGTGCCAGCAGTGAAAGCGGGGAGGCTGAAGCTTTCTTT
TRBV27	TRBD1	once	TRBJ1-5	CASRPTGARYSNQPQHF	TGTGCCAGCAGACCGACAGGGGCGAGATATAGCAATCAGCCCCAGCATTTT
TRBV5-4	TRBD1	-	TRBJ2-5	CASSQVQGARETQYF	TGTGCCAGCAGCCAGGTTCAGGGGGCAAGAGAGACCCAGTACTTC
TRBV27	-	-	TRBJ1-5	CASSFGTRQPQHF	TGTGCCAGCAGTTTTGGGACACGTCAGCCCCAGCATTTT
TRBV30	-	-	TRBJ2-7	CAWSVRGGFNIYEQYF	TGTGCCTGGAGTGTACGAGGGGGTTTTAATATCTACGAGCAGTACTTC
TRBV4-1	-	-	TRBJ2-2	CASSQVMAGTGELFF	TGCGCCAGCAGCCAAGTTATGGCGGGCACCGGGGAGCTGTTTTTT
TRBV19	-	-	TRBJ1-5	CASSPSQGGQPQHF	TGTGCCAGTAGTCCGTCGCAGGGAGGCCAGCCCCAGCATTTT
TRBV5-6	-	once	TRBJ1-3	CASSWGGLSGNTIYF	TGTGCCAGCAGCTGGGGAGGCCTCTCTGGAAACACCATATATTTT
TRBV28	-	-	TRBJ2-2	CASSLAQGLDTGELFF	TGTGCCAGCAGCCTGGCTCAGGGACTGGACACCGGGGAGCTGTTTTTT
TRBV28	-	-	TRBJ1-2	CASRMPAGADYGYTF	TGTGCCAGCAGGATGCCGGCGGGAGCGGACTATGGCTACACCTTC
TRBV30	TRBD1	-	TRBJ1-2	CAWIQGAYGYTF	TGTGCCTGGATACAGGGGGCCTATGGCTACACCTTC
TRBV11-2	-	-	TRBJ1-1	CASRTQDRDTEAFF	TGTGCCAGCAGAACACAGGATCGGGACACTGAAGCTTTCTTT
TRBV5-4	-	-	TRBJ1-3	CASSWAPTSGNTIYF	TGTGCCAGCAGCTGGGCCCCAACCTCTGGAAACACCATATATTTT
TRBV3-1/TRBV3-2	TRBD2	-	TRBJ2-1	CASSPQQGGGALRIGEQFF	TGTGCCAGCAGCCCCCAACAGGGCGGGGGGGCCCTACGGATCGGTGAGCAGTTCTTC
TRBV5-1	-	-	TRBJ1-2	CASSPRAGNYGYTF	TGCGCCAGCAGCCCCCGGGCGGGAAACTATGGCTACACCTTC
TRBV2	-	-	TRBJ1-5	CASSKESYSNQPQHF	TGTGCCAGCAGTAAAGAATCTTATAGCAATCAGCCCCAGCATTTT
TRBV2	-	-	TRBJ2-1	CASSQGGVGDEQFF	TGTGCCAGCAGTCAGGGGGGTGTAGGGGATGAGCAGTTCTTC
TRBV28	-	few	TRBJ1-2	CASSYPPLGGNYGYTF	TGTGCCAGCAGTTACCCCCCTTTGGGGGGGAACTATGGCTACACCTTC
TRBV12-3/TRBV12-4	-	few	TRBJ1-4	CASSLSEKLFF	TGTGCCAGCAGTTTGAGTGAAAAACTGTTTTTT
TRBV6-5	TRBD1	once	TRBJ1-5	CASSSDRFRRQPQHF	TGTGCCAGCAGCTCGGACAGGTTTAGACGTCAGCCCCAGCATTTT
TRBV21-1	-	-	TRBJ2-7	CASSKGGTPSYEQYF	TGTGCCAGCAGCAAAGGGGGGACACCCTCCTACGAGCAGTACTTC
TRBV7-3	-	-	TRBJ1-1	CASSSGTWGTEAFF	TGTGCCAGCAGCTCCGGGACATGGGGCACTGAAGCTTTCTTT
TRBV27	TRBD2	many	TRBJ2-5	CASSLLGTSGVQETQYF	TGTGCCAGCAGTTTATTGGGGACTAGCGGGGTACAAGAGACCCAGTACTTC
TRBV2	-	once	TRBJ1-3	CASSARGSGNTIYF	TGTGCCAGCAGTGCGAGGGGGTCTGGAAACACCATATATTTT
TRBV6-5	-	-	TRBJ2-4	CASSQTGGNIQYF	TGTGCCAGCAGCCAAACCGGCGGAAACATTCAGTACTTC
TRBV27	-	-	TRBJ1-2	CASSLKGTDYGYTF	TGTGCCAGCAGTTTAAAAGGGACTGACTATGGCTACACCTTC
TRBV5-1	-	once	TRBJ1-6	CASSPNIGGVGSPLHF	TGCGCCAGCAGCCCGAACATCGGCGGTGTGGGTTCACCCCTCCACTTT
TRBV19	TRBD1	few	TRBJ2-7	CASSTPKTGVYEQYF	TGTGCCAGTAGTACCCCGAAGACAGGGGTCTACGAGCAGTACTTC
TRBV29-1	TRBD1	-	TRBJ1-2	CSVYSLDRAGYGYTF	TGCAGCGTTTATTCTTTGGACAGGGCTGGCTATGGCTACACCTTC
TRBV5-1	TRBD1	many	TRBJ2-1	CASSLTGGYNEQFF	TGCGCCAGCAGCTTGACAGGGGGCTACAATGAGCAGTTCTTC
TRBV6-6	TRBD1	-	TRBJ1-4	CASSKTGGNEKLFF	TGTGCCAGCAGTAAGACAGGGGGGAATGAAAAACTGTTTTTT
TRBV5-4	TRBD1	-	TRBJ1-2	CASSQTGYYGYTF	TGTGCCAGCAGTCAGACAGGGTACTATGGCTACACCTTC
TRBV18	TRBD1	-	TRBJ1-4	CASSQGAQEKLFF	TGTGCCAGCTCACAGGGGGCCCAAGAAAAACTGTTTTTT
TRBV11-1	-	-	TRBJ1-4	CASSSDLAREKLFF	TGTGCCAGCAGCTCGGACTTGGCTAGGGAAAAACTGTTTTTT
TRBV4-1	-	-	TRBJ2-1	CASSQGPGNNEQFF	TGCGCCAGCAGCCAAGGGCCAGGCAACAATGAGCAGTTCTTC
TRBV12-5	-	-	TRBJ1-5	CASGPDIQPQHF	TGTGCTAGTGGTCCGGACATCCAGCCCCAGCATTTT